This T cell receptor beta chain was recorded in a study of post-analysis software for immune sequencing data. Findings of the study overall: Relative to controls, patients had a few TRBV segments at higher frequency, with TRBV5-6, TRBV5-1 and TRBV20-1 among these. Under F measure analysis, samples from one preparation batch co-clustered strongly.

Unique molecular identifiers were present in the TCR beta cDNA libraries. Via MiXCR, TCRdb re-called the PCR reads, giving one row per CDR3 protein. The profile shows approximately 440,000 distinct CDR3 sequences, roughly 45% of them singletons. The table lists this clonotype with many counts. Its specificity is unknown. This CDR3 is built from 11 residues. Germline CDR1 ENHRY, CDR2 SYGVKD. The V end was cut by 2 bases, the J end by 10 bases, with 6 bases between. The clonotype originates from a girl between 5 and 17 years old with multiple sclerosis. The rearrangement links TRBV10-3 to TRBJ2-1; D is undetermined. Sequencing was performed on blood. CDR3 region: CAISEVGEQFF. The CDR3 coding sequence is TGTGCCATCAGTGAGGTCGGCGAGCAGTTCTTC.